The 14 T cell receptor beta chains presented below share a single source sample, sequenced in a study of cytomegalovirus exposure and HLA in healthy donors. Researchers ran the PCR with 60 Vbeta and 13 Jbeta primers. Clones were read by immunoSEQ multiplex PCR, and TCRdb kept only the in-frame ones, dropping some. The table includes more than 150,000 clones, 70% to 85% detected once. The sample comprised PBMCs. All receptors come from a male donor in good health and CMV-seronegative.

The rearrangement links TRBV5-1 to TRBJ1-1; TRBD1 aligns across 8 bases. V trimming: 2 bases; J trimming: 3 bases; junction bases outside the gene matches: 6. This CDR3 contains 15 residues. Germline loops: CDR1 SGHRS, CDR2 YFSETQ. The DNA for the CDR3 is TGCGCCAGCAGCTTAGATACAGGGGGGGACACTGAAGCTTTCTTT. Translated, it gives CASSLDTGGDTEAFF.

The rearrangement links TRBV7-6 to TRBJ2-3; D gene ambiguous. With 0 bases removed from V and 6 bases from J, the gap between germline ends came to 10 bases. Looked up from germline, CDR1 is SGHVS and CDR2 is FNYEAQ. This CDR3 has 14 residues. The CDR3 bases are TGTGCCAGCAGCTTAGCCCCCAGCGCGGATACGCAGTATTTT. The encoded protein is CASSLAPSADTQYF.

The chain carries TRBV7-2 and TRBJ2-3, with D unresolved. Germline assignment: CDR1 SGHTA and CDR2 FQGNSA. The V end was cut by 3 bases, the J end by 4 bases, with 14 bases between. This CDR3 is built from 15 residues. The CDR3 protein is CASSLARLKADTQYF. The DNA for the CDR3 is TGTGCCAGCAGCTTGGCTAGGTTGAAGGCAGATACGCAGTATTTT.

This chain connects TRBV19 to TRBJ2-7; D possibly corresponds to TRBD2 (5 bases). The CDR3 is made up of 14 amino acids. The V gene's germline CDR1 is LNHDA and CDR2 SQIVND (reference sequence). V was shortened by 4 bases and J by 3 bases, with 13 bases between the two germline ends. This chain's CDR3 is CASSTTDEGYEQYF. The CDR3 nucleotides read TGTGCCAGTAGTACGACGGACGAGGGCTACGAGCAGTACTTC.

The rearrangement uses TRBV5-4 and TRBJ2-5, with TRBD1 matching over 9 bases. The DNA end is a closer match to TRBJ2-7, so the J assignment may be wrong. This CDR3 comprises 14 residues. The germline gives CDR1 SGHNT, CDR2 YYREEE (reference sequence). In DNA, the CDR3 is TGTGCCAGCAGCATCGACAGGGGGGGCTCCGAGCAGTACTTC. This sequence encodes CASSIDRGGSEQYF.

For the CDR3, the DNA is TGTGCCAGGGGGGGGCCCTACGAGCAGTACTTC. This sequence encodes CARGGPYEQYF. This chain uses TRBV7-3 with TRBJ2-7, with D possibly being TRBD2 (7 bases). V lost 9 bases and J 2 bases, leaving 8 bases between the germline ends. This CDR3 has 11 residues. Germline loops: CDR1 SGHTA, CDR2 FQGTGA.

V usage is TRBV11-3 and J usage is TRBJ2-1; 7 positions agree with TRBD2. Germline V gene sequence: CDR1 SGHNT, CDR2 YENEEA. The CDR3 is 16 amino acids. V lost 4 bases and J lost 2; bases outside the gene matches: 8. CDR3 nucleotide sequence: TGTGCCAGCAGCTCGGGGGAGGGCAATCCCTACAATGAGCAGTTCTTC. Translation gives CASSSGEGNPYNEQFF.

Here the CDR3 reads CASSSASGRRTDTQYF. The CDR3 bases are TGTGCCAGCAGCTCGGCTAGCGGGAGGCGCACAGATACGCAGTATTTT. J is TRBJ2-3 and V is TRBV9; 11 bases are a match to TRBD2. Germline CDR1 and CDR2: SGDLS and YYNGEE. CDR3 length: 16 residues. V trimming: 4 bases; J trimming: 1 base; junction bases outside the gene matches: 5.

The V call is TRBV7-2, the J call TRBJ1-1; D remains unclear. The CDR3 has 13 residues. V lost 1 base to trimming and J lost 5 bases, with 8 bases between them. In germline, CDR1 is SGHTA, CDR2 FQGNSA. CDR3: CASSLGGRTEAFF. The DNA for the CDR3 is TGTGCCAGCAGCTTAGGTGGGAGAACTGAAGCTTTCTTT.

The chain is built from TRBV4-3 and TRBJ1-2; D unclear. Deletions cut 0 bases from V and 2 bases from J, with 13 bases between. Germline CDR1 reads LGHNA; CDR2 reads YSLEER. This CDR3 has 16 amino acids. CDR3 nucleotides: TGCGCCAGCAGCCAAGAATCATCGGGTGGGAACTATGGCTACACCTTC. Translating it yields CASSQESSGGNYGYTF.

This clone came up once. V usage is TRBV12-5 and J usage is TRBJ1-2, with TRBD1 matching over 7 bases. Germline values: CDR1 LGHNT, CDR2 FRNRAP. There are 15 residues in the CDR3. V gave up 1 base and J gave up 2 bases; unmatched junction bases: 4. CDR3 loop: CASGLAPGQNYGYTF. The DNA for the CDR3 is TGTGCTAGTGGTTTGGCCCCGGGACAGAACTATGGCTACACCTTC.

The chain couples TRBV7-9 to TRBJ2-5; TRBD1 agrees at 8 bases. V lost 0 bases and J lost 7; bases outside the gene matches: 7. Germline V gives CDR1 SEHNR, CDR2 FQNEAQ (reference sequence). The CDR3 spans 15 residues. CDR3 sequence: CASSLADRESGTQYF. The CDR3 DNA reads TGTGCCAGCAGCTTAGCGGACAGGGAATCGGGGACCCAGTACTTC.

The V call is TRBV11-3, the J call TRBJ2-5; 9 bases are a match to TRBD1. There are 14 residues in the CDR3. Trimming took 6 bases from V and 4 from J; bases not matched to a gene: 6. Germline V gives CDR1 SGHNT, CDR2 YENEEA. Here the CDR3 reads CASRSGQGGETQYF. As DNA, the CDR3 is TGTGCCAGCAGGTCGGGACAGGGCGGAGAGACCCAGTACTTC.

The V gene is TRBV5-1, the J gene TRBJ1-4; 9 bases fit TRBD1. The CDR3 is 14 residues long. Per germline, CDR1 SGHRS and CDR2 YFSETQ. Unmatched junction bases numbered 5, after V lost 4 bases and J lost 7 bases. DNA for the CDR3: TGCGCCAGCAGCCGGACAGGGGTGGGTGAAAAACTGTTTTTT. Amino acids: CASSRTGVGEKLFF.